The 21 T cell receptor beta chains below come from one sample, sequenced in a study of Ad26.COV2.S vaccination and SARS-CoV-2 variants. Noted treatment: 15 to 20 received Ad26.COV2.S at low or high dose, single or two shots; about 5 received placebo; per-sample allocation not given. After the first vaccine or placebo injection, samples were drawn on day 63. Assay: immunoSEQ multiplex PCR; the TCRdb copy retains only in-frame clones and omits some. This sample yields 450,000 to 550,000 clones, of which about 91% are seen a single time; about 2.5% belongs to the top ten. The sequences come from peripheral blood, collected in a trial of Ad26.COV2.S vaccine versus placebo. The receptors derive from a person aged 18-60 years who received the Ad26.COV2.S COVID-19 vaccine or a placebo.

The CDR3 region is CASSPHDRLNQPQHF. CDR3 bases: TGCGCCAGCAGTCCGCACGACAGACTCAATCAGCCCCAGCATTTT. This chain uses TRBV10-1 with TRBJ1-5; tentative D call: TRBD1 (5 bases). The V gene's germline CDR1 is WNHNN and CDR2 SYGVQD (reference sequence). Deletions cut 5 bases from V and 3 bases from J, with 14 bases between. This CDR3 is built from 15 residues.

This clone was seen a single time. The rearrangement links TRBV5-1 to TRBJ1-1; D is undetermined. The CDR3 has 13 amino acids. Trimming pared 4 bases from V and 8 bases from J, leaving 15 bases between. Germline V gives CDR1 SGHRS, CDR2 YFSETQ. CDR3 sequence: CASSLQLGGEAFF. The CDR3 DNA reads as TGCGCCAGCAGCCTTCAACTAGGAGGAGAAGCTTTCTTT.

In DNA form, the CDR3 reads TGTGCCAGCAGCCAAGACTGGATTCTTAATGAAAAACTGTTTTTT. Its translation is CASSQDWILNEKLFF. The J gene is TRBJ1-4, the V gene TRBV4-2; D not resolved. Germline CDR1 is LGHNA and CDR2 is YNFKEQ. The CDR3 runs to 15 residues. The V end was cut by 0 bases, the J end by 4 bases, with 9 bases between.

The chain joins TRBV18 to TRBJ1-4; D not certain. The V end was cut by 6 bases, the J end by 5 bases, with 10 bases between. CDR3 length: 13 amino acids. Germline V CDR1 and CDR2: KGHSH, LQKENI. In DNA, the CDR3 is TGTGCCAGCTCTCCTGCGGTAAATGAAAAACTGTTTTTT. It specifies CASSPAVNEKLFF.

The chain employs TRBV4-2 and TRBJ2-3; perhaps D is TRBD1 or TRBD2 (6 bases each). CDR3 length equals 15 residues. In germline, CDR1 is LGHNA, CDR2 YNFKEQ. Trimming stripped 2 bases from V and 0 bases from J, with 9 bases between. The CDR3 DNA reads as TGTGCCAGCAGCCAATCGGGGGCAAGCACAGATACGCAGTATTTT. This encodes CASSQSGASTDTQYF.

V usage is TRBV19 and J usage is TRBJ1-1, with D possibly being TRBD1 (5 bases). This CDR3 is 14 amino acids long. Germline CDR1 reads LNHDA; CDR2 reads SQIVND (reference sequence). The V and J ends lost 6 bases and 1 base respectively, with 12 bases between them. The CDR3: CASRLGRANTEAFF. The CDR3 DNA reads TGTGCCAGTAGGCTAGGCAGGGCGAACACTGAAGCTTTCTTT.

This clone showed up just once. V usage is TRBV23-1 and J usage is TRBJ2-7; D gene uncertain. TRBV23-1 is noted as an ORF with a role that remains uncertain. V was shortened by 4 bases and J by 3 bases, with 10 bases between the two germline ends. CDR3 length: 13 residues. The CDR3 DNA follows: TGCGCCAGCAGTCCAAAGAGTATCTACGAGCAGTACGTC. Protein sequence: CASSPKSIYEQYV.

The chain has TRBV3-1 (or the pseudogene TRBV3-2) and TRBJ2-5; tentatively, D is TRBD2 (5 bases). The germline V gene encodes CDR1 LGHDT and CDR2 YNNKEL (reference sequence). V lost 0 bases and J lost 4, with 9 bases in between. This CDR3 contains 14 residues. For the CDR3, the DNA is TGTGCCAGCAGCCAAGACGGAGGCTTAGAGACCCAGTACTTC. This encodes CASSQDGGLETQYF.

V and J are TRBV20-1 and TRBJ2-2; D unresolved. V was shortened by 4 bases and J by 5 bases, with 5 bases between the two germline ends. Germline CDR1 DFQATT, CDR2 SNEGSKA (reference sequence). The CDR3 covers 11 residues. The CDR3 DNA sequence: TGCAGTGCTACCGCGACCGGGGAGCTGTTTTTT. This gives the protein CSATATGELFF.

V usage is TRBV27 and J usage is TRBJ1-6; D ambiguous. Germline CDR1 reads MNHEY; CDR2 reads SMNVEV (reference sequence). Trimming took off 2 bases at V and 9 bases at J, with 11 bases between the two ends. CDR3 length: 14 residues. The DNA for the CDR3 is TGTGCCAGCAGTTTAGAGGGCAGATTTTCACCCCTCCACTTT. This translates into CASSLEGRFSPLHF.

This sequence joins TRBV10-3 and TRBJ2-7; D tentatively fits TRBD1 or TRBD2 (6 bases each). The CDR3 totals 12 residues. V was clipped by 6 bases and J by 5 bases, with 11 bases between them. CDR1 ENHRY and CDR2 SYGVKD come from the germline V gene. The CDR3 reads CAISRGGNEQYV. The CDR3 DNA is TGTGCCATCAGCAGGGGAGGTAACGAGCAGTACGTC.

The chain recombines TRBV7-2 with TRBJ2-2; 7 nucleotides match TRBD2. Trimming took 0 bases from V and 3 from J; bases not matched to a gene: 4. Looked up from germline, CDR1 is SGHTA and CDR2 is FQGNSA. The CDR3 has 16 amino acids. The CDR3: CASSLALGGDTGELFF. The CDR3 nucleotides read TGTGCCAGCAGCTTAGCGCTGGGGGGGGACACCGGGGAGCTGTTTTTT.

The V call is TRBV25-1, the J call TRBJ1-4, with 7 bases identical to TRBD1. Trimming took 8 bases from V and 0 from J; bases not matched to a gene: 6. There are 15 residues in the CDR3. CDR1 MGHDK and CDR2 SYGVNS come from the germline V gene. The CDR3 DNA follows: TGTGCCAGCTCCAGGGACAGAGCAACTAATGAAAAACTGTTTTTT. Protein product: CASSRDRATNEKLFF.

The V gene is TRBV7-2, the J gene TRBJ1-3, with D possibly matching TRBD1 (5 bases). In germline, CDR1 is SGHTA, CDR2 FQGNSA. This CDR3 contains 14 residues. Trimming pared 1 base from V and 4 bases from J, leaving 8 bases between. Here the CDR3 reads CASSLDRNGNTIYF. Written as DNA, the CDR3 is TGTGCCAGCAGCTTAGACAGGAACGGAAACACCATATATTTT.

This clone has just one count. The rearrangement uses TRBV19 and TRBJ1-2; TRBD1 matches at 7 bases. V gave up 7 bases and J gave up 5 bases; unmatched junction bases: 4. The CDR3 has 12 residues. Germline V gene data show CDR1 as LNHDA and CDR2 as SQIVND (reference sequence). CDR3 coding DNA: TGTGCCAGTAAGGGACAGTGGTATGGCTACACCTTC. This encodes CASKGQWYGYTF.

The chain couples TRBV27 to TRBJ1-5; 8 bases are shared with TRBD1. This CDR3 spans 15 amino acids. The germline gives CDR1 MNHEY, CDR2 SMNVEV (reference sequence). The trim removed 4 bases at V and 5 bases at J, leaving 7 bases unmatched. In DNA form, the CDR3 reads TGTGCCAGCAGTTCCGGACAGGGTTGGTATCAGCCCCAGCATTTT. Its translation is CASSSGQGWYQPQHF.

V and J are TRBV2 and TRBJ2-1; TRBD2 might be the D (6 bases). CDR3 length: 15 amino acids. Germline CDR1 SNHLY, CDR2 FYNNEI. The V and J ends lost 5 bases and 0 bases respectively, with 11 bases between them. The CDR3 reads CASSYRESSYNEQFF. In nucleotides, the CDR3 is TGTGCCAGCAGTTATCGGGAGAGCTCCTACAATGAGCAGTTCTTC. The full variable domain, completed using reference TRBV2 and TRBJ2-1, is EPEVTQTPSHQVTQMGQEVILRCVPISNHLYFYWYRQILGQKVEFLVSFYNNEISEKSEIFDDQFSVERPDGSNFTLKIRSTKLEDSAMYFCASSYRESSYNEQFFGPGTRLTVL.

This clone came up once. The chain links TRBV3-1 (or the pseudogene TRBV3-2) to TRBJ2-5, with a tentative D call TRBD1 (5 bases). CDR3 length: 12 residues. Trimming took 4 bases from V and 5 from J, leaving 8 bases between them. CDR1 and CDR2 (germline): LGHDT, YNNKEL (reference sequence). As DNA, the CDR3 is TGTGCCAGCAGCCCGGCAGGGGAGACCCAGTACTTC. This encodes CASSPAGETQYF.

This clone was found a few times. The chain carries TRBV10-3 and TRBJ1-2, with TRBD1 matching over 8 bases. Germline CDR1 and CDR2: ENHRY and SYGVKD. The V gene end was trimmed by 4 bases and the J gene end by 4 bases; junction bases not matched to a gene: 5. The CDR3 has 14 residues. The CDR3 spells CAISGSGGGYGYTF. DNA of the CDR3: TGTGCCATCAGTGGATCAGGGGGCGGCTATGGCTACACCTTC.

CDR3 amino acids: CASSGTGSQGALYGYTF. The DNA of the CDR3 is TGTGCCAGCAGTGGGACAGGGAGCCAAGGGGCCCTCTATGGCTACACCTTC. The chain has TRBV27 and TRBJ1-2, with 9 positions matching TRBD1. Germline V lookup: CDR1 MNHEY, CDR2 SMNVEV (reference sequence). Germline trimming cut 5 bases from V and 4 bases from J; bases unmatched to any gene: 14. CDR3 length equals 17 residues.

This clone was detected only a few times. The genes are TRBV4-2 and TRBJ2-3; D assignment may be TRBD1 or TRBD2 (6 bases each). V dropped 0 bases and J dropped 4 bases, with 14 bases sitting between them. Germline V gene data show CDR1 as LGHNA and CDR2 as YNFKEQ. The CDR3 has 16 amino acids. The CDR3 protein is CASSQDQGRGPDTQYF. The DNA of the CDR3 is TGTGCCAGCAGCCAAGATCAGGGGCGGGGTCCAGATACGCAGTATTTT.